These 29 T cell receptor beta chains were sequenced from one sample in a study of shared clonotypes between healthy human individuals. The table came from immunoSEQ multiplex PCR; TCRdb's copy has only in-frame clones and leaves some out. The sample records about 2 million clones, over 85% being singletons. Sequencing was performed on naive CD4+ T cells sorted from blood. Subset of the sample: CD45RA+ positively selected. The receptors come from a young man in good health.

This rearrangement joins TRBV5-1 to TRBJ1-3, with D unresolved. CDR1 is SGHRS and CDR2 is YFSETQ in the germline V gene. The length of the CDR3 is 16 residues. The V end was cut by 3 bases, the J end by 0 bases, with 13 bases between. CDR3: CASSSEVGNSGNTIYF. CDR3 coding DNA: TGCGCCAGCAGCTCAGAGGTGGGGAACTCTGGAAACACCATATATTTT.

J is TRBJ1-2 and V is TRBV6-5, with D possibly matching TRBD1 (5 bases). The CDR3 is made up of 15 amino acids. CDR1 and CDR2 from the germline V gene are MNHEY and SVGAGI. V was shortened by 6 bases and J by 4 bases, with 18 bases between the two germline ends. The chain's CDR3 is CASSTGTKKSYGYTF. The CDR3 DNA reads TGTGCCAGCAGCACCGGGACTAAAAAATCCTATGGCTACACCTTC.

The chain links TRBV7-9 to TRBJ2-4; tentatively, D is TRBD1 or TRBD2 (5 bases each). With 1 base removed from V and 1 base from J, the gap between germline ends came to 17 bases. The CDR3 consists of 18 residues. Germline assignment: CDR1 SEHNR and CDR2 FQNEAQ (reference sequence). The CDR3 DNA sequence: TGTGCCAGCAGCTTAGGCCAGGGAGATGTTGGGGCCAAAAACATTCAGTACTTC. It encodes CASSLGQGDVGAKNIQYF.

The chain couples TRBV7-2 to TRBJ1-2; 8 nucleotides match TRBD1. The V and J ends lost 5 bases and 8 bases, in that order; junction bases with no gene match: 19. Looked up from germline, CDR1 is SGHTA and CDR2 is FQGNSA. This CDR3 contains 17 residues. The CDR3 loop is CASSPWTGPGGNRGYTF. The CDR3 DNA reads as TGTGCCAGCAGCCCTTGGACAGGGCCGGGGGGTAATAGAGGCTACACCTTC.

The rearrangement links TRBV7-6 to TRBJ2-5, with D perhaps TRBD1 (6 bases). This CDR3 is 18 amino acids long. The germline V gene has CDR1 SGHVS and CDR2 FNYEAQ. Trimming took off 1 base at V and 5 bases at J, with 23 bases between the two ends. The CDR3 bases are TGTGCCAGCAGCTTAGTAATAACAACTAACAGGGTACGGGAGACCCAGTACTTC. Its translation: CASSLVITTNRVRETQYF.

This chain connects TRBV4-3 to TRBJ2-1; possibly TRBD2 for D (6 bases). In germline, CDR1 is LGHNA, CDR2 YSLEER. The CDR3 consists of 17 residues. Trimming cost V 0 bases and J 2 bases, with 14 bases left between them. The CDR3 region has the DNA TGCGCCAGCAGCCAAGAAGGACATAGCGGTACCTACAATGAGCAGTTCTTC. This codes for CASSQEGHSGTYNEQFF.

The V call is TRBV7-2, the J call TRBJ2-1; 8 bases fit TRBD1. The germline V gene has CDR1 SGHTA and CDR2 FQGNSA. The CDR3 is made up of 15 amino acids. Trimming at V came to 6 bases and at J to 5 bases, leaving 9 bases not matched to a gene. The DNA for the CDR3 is TGTGCCAGCAGTCCAGCTAGGACAGGGAACAATGAGCAGTTCTTC. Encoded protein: CASSPARTGNNEQFF. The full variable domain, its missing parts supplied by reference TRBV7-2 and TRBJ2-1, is GAGVSQSPSNKVTEKGKDVELRCDPISGHTALYWYRQSLGQGLEFLIYFQGNSAPDKSGLPSDRFSAERTGGSVSTLTIQRTQQEDSAVYLCASSPARTGNNEQFFGPGTRLTVL.

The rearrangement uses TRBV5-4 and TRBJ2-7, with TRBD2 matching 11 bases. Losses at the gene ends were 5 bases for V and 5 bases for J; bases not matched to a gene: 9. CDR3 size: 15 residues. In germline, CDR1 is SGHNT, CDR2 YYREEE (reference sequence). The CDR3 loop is CASRLAGGPINEQYF. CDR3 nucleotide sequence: TGTGCCAGCAGGTTAGCGGGGGGGCCGATCAACGAGCAGTACTTC.

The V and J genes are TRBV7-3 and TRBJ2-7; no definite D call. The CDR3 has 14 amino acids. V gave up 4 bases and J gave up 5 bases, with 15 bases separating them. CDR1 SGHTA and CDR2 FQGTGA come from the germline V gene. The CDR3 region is CASSSLTVPNEQYF. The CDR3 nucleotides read TGTGCCAGCAGCTCACTGACGGTCCCTAACGAGCAGTACTTC.

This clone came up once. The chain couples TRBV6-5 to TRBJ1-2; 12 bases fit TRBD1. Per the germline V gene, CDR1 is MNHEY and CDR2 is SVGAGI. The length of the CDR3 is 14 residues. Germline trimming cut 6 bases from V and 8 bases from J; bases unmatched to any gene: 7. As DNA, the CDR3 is TGTGCCAGCAGACCGGGACAGGGGGCGTGGGGCTACACCTTC. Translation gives CASRPGQGAWGYTF.

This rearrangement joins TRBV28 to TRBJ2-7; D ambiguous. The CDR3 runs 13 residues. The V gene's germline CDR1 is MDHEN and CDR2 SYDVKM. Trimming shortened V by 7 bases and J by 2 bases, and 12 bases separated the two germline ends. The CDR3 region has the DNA TGTGCCAGCAACACCCGGGTAGCCTACGAGCAGTACTTC. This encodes CASNTRVAYEQYF. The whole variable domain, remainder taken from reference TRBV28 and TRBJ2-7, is DVKVTQSSRYLVKRTGEKVFLECVQDMDHENMFWYRQDPGLGLRLIYFSYDVKMKEKGDIPEGYSVSREKKERFSLILESASTNQTSMYLCASNTRVAYEQYFGPGTRLTVT.

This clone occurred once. CDR3 nucleotides: TGTGCCAGCAGAACTAGCGGGAAGGATGAGCAGTTCTTC. Its protein is CASRTSGKDEQFF. This chain connects TRBV5-4 to TRBJ2-1, with 10 bases identical to TRBD2. Germline loops: CDR1 SGHNT, CDR2 YYREEE (reference sequence). CDR3 length equals 13 residues. With V trimmed by 5 bases and J by 8 bases, 4 bases remained unmatched.

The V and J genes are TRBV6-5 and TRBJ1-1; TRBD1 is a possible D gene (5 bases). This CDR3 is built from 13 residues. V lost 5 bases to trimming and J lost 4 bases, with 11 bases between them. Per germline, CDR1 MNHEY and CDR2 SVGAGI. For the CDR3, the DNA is TGTGCCAGCAGTCGAGGGGTTGGCACTGAAGCTTTCTTT. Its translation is CASSRGVGTEAFF.

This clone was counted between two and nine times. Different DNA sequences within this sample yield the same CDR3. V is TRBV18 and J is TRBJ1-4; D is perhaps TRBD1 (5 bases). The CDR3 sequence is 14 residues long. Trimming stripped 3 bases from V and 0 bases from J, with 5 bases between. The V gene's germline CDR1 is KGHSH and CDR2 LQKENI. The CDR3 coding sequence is TGTGCCAGCTCACCGGGGGCAACTAATGAAAAACTGTTTTTT. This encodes CASSPGATNEKLFF.

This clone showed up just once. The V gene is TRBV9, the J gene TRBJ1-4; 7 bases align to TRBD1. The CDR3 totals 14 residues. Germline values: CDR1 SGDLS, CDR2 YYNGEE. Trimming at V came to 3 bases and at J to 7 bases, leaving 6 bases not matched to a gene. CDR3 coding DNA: TGTGCCAGCAGCGCTACAGGGGAGGGTGAAAAACTGTTTTTT. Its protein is CASSATGEGEKLFF.

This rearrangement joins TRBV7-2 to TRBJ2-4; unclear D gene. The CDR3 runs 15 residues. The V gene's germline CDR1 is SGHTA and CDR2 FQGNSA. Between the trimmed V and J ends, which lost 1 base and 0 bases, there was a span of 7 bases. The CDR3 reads CASSLGQLAKNIQYF. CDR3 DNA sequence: TGTGCCAGCAGCTTAGGTCAGCTAGCCAAAAACATTCAGTACTTC. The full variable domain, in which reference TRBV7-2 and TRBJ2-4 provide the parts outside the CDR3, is GAGVSQSPSNKVTEKGKDVELRCDPISGHTALYWYRQSLGQGLEFLIYFQGNSAPDKSGLPSDRFSAERTGGSVSTLTIQRTQQEDSAVYLCASSLGQLAKNIQYFGAGTRLSVL.

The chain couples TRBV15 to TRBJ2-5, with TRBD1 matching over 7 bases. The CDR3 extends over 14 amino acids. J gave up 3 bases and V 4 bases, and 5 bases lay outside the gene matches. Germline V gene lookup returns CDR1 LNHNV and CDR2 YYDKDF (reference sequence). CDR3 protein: CATSINGQEETQYF. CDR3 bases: TGTGCCACCAGCATTAACGGACAGGAAGAGACCCAGTACTTC.

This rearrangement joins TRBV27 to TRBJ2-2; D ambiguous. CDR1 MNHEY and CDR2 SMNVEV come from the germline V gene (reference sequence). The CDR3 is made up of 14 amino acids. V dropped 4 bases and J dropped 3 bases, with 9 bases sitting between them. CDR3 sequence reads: CASSSSFHTGELFF. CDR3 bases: TGTGCCAGCAGTTCGTCTTTCCACACCGGGGAGCTGTTTTTT.

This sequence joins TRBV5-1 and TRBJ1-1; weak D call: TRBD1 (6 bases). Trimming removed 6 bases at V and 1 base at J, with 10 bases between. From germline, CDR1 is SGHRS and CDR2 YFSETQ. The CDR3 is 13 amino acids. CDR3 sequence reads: CASKKQGNTEAFF. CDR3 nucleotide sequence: TGCGCCAGCAAAAAACAGGGGAACACTGAAGCTTTCTTT. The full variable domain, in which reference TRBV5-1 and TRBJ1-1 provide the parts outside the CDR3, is KAGVTQTPRYLIKTRGQQVTLSCSPISGHRSVSWYQQTPGQGLQFLFEYFSETQRNKGNFPGRFSGRQFSNSRSEMNVSTLELGDSALYLCASKKQGNTEAFFGQGTRLTVV.

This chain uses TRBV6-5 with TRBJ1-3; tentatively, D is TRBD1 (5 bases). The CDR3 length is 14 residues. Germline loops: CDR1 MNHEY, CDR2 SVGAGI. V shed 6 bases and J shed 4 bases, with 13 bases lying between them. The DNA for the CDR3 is TGTGCCAGCAGCTCAAGTAGGGGAGGAAACACCATATATTTT. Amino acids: CASSSSRGGNTIYF.

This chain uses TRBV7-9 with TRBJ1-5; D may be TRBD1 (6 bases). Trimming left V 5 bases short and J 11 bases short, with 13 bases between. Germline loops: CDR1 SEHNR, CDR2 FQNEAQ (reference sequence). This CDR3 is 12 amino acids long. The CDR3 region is CASSGITGTQHF. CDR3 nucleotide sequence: TGTGCCAGCAGCGGCATTACAGGGACCCAGCATTTT.

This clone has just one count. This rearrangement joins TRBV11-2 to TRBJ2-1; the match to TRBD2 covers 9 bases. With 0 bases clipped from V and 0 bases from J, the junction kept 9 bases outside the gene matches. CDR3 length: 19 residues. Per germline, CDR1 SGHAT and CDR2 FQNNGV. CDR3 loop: CASSLELAGTFSSYNEQFF. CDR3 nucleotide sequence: TGTGCCAGCAGCTTAGAACTAGCGGGCACCTTCAGCTCCTACAATGAGCAGTTCTTC.

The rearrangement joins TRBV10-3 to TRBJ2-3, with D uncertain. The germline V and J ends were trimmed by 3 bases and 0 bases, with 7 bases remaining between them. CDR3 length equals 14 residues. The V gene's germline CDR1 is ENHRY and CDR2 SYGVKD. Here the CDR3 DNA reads TGTGCCATCAGTGAACAGCTTAGCACAGATACGCAGTATTTT. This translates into CAISEQLSTDTQYF.

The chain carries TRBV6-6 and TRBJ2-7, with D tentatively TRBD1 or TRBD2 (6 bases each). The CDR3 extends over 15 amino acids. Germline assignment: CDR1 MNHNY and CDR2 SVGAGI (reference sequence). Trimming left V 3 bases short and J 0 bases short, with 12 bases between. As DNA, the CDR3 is TGTGCCAGCAGTTATACGGGGGCCCTCTCCTACGAGCAGTACTTC. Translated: CASSYTGALSYEQYF.

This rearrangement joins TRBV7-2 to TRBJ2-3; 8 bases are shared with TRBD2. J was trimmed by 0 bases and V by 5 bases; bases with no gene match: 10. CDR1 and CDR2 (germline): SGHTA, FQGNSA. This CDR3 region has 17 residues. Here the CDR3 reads CASSEEGGGGSTDTQYF. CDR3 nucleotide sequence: TGTGCCAGCAGCGAAGAGGGTGGCGGGGGGAGCACAGATACGCAGTATTTT.

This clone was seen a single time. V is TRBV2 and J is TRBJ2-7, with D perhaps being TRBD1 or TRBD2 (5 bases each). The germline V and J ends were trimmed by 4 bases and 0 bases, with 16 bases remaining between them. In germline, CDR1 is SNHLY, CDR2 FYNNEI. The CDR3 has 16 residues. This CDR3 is CASSGRDPFFSYEQYF. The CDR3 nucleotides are TGTGCCAGCAGTGGCCGGGACCCTTTTTTCTCCTACGAGCAGTACTTC.

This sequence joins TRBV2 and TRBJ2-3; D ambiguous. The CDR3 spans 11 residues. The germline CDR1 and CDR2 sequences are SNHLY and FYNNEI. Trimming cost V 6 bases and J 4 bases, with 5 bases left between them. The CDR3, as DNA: TGTGCCAGCAGGGCCCCAGATACGCAGTATTTT. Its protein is CASRAPDTQYF.

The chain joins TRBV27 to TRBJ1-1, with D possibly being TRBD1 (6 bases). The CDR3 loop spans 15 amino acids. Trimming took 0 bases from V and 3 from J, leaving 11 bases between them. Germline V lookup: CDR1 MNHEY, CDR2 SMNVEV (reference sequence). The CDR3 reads CASSLSTGPYTEAFF. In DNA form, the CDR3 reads TGTGCCAGCAGTTTATCGACAGGACCTTACACTGAAGCTTTCTTT.

CDR3 in DNA: TGTGCCAGCAGACTCACAGGGGGAGGACACGAGCAGTACTTC. It yields the protein CASRLTGGGHEQYF. This rearrangement joins TRBV6-5 to TRBJ2-7; 8 nucleotides agree with TRBD1. V lost 6 bases to trimming and J lost 5 bases; unmatched junction nucleotides: 9. Germline V gives CDR1 MNHEY, CDR2 SVGAGI. The CDR3 has 14 residues.